This is a list of T cell receptor beta chains from one sample in a study of cytomegalovirus exposure and HLA in healthy donors. Produced via immunoSEQ multiplex PCR; TCRdb's table is partial and in-frame only. The repertoire has around 90,000 clones, less than 85% of them found once; the top ten carry 6.5% to 9%. Sequencing was carried out using PBMCs. These receptors were collected from a man aged 35-49 years in good health and CMV-seropositive. CDR3s include the opening cysteine and the closing phenylalanine or tryptophan. Each record gives: J gene, V gene, clone size, D gene, CDR3 DNA, CDR3 protein. The D gene is left open where the match is weak. Expanded clones get a size class; other rows say once, few or many, or leave the size out.

j_call: TRBJ2-7
v_call: TRBV28
clone_size: -
d_call: TRBD1
cdr3_nt: TGTGCCAGCAGTTCCGAACTAGGACAGGGGGCTCGGGACGAGCAGTACTTC
cdr3_aa: CASSSELGQGARDEQYF

j_call: TRBJ1-5
v_call: TRBV27
clone_size: few
d_call: TRBD1
cdr3_nt: TGTGCCAGCAGTGCAGGGGGCCTAAAGCCCCAGCATTTT
cdr3_aa: CASSAGGLKPQHF

j_call: TRBJ2-4
v_call: TRBV10-2
clone_size: once
d_call: -
cdr3_nt: TGCGCCAGCAGTGGTGCGGGGTTAGCCAAAAACATTCAGTACTTC
cdr3_aa: CASSGAGLAKNIQYF

j_call: TRBJ2-2
v_call: TRBV6-1
clone_size: once
d_call: -
cdr3_nt: TGTGCCAGCAGTGCGTACGGGGAGGGGGCCGGGGAGCTGTTTTTT
cdr3_aa: CASSAYGEGAGELFF

j_call: TRBJ2-5
v_call: TRBV6-5
clone_size: -
d_call: -
cdr3_nt: TGTGCCAGCAGTCAGACACGGAAACCGGAGACCCAGTACTTC
cdr3_aa: CASSQTRKPETQYF

j_call: TRBJ1-2
v_call: TRBV5-6
clone_size: -
d_call: -
cdr3_nt: TGTGCCAGCAGCCAATTCGGTGGCTACACCTTC
cdr3_aa: CASSQFGGYTF

j_call: TRBJ2-1
v_call: TRBV29-1
clone_size: few
d_call: TRBD1
cdr3_nt: TGCAGCGTCCCAAGCGGAAGGGGGCCCTACAATGAGCAGTTCTTC
cdr3_aa: CSVPSGRGPYNEQFF

j_call: TRBJ2-5
v_call: TRBV2
clone_size: -
d_call: -
cdr3_nt: TGTGCCAGCAGCGCGCAGGGGCCCGCCGAGACCCAGTACTTC
cdr3_aa: CASSAQGPAETQYF

j_call: TRBJ1-1
v_call: TRBV18
clone_size: once
d_call: -
cdr3_nt: TGTGCCAGCTCAGGAGGGATTGTCTCTGAAGCTTTCTTT
cdr3_aa: CASSGGIVSEAFF

j_call: TRBJ1-2
v_call: TRBV6-6
clone_size: -
d_call: -
cdr3_nt: TGTGCCAGCAGTTACTCGGAACAGGAAAGGAATGGCTACACCTTC
cdr3_aa: CASSYSEQERNGYTF

j_call: TRBJ2-7
v_call: TRBV19
clone_size: -
d_call: -
cdr3_nt: TGTGCCAGTAGTATACTAGCTACGACGGGGGAGCAGTACTTC
cdr3_aa: CASSILATTGEQYF

j_call: TRBJ2-5
v_call: TRBV10-2
clone_size: -
d_call: TRBD2
cdr3_nt: TGCGCCAGCAGTGAGTCAGGCAGAAGCGGGGGAAGGGAGACCCAGTACTTC
cdr3_aa: CASSESGRSGGRETQYF

j_call: TRBJ2-1
v_call: TRBV27
clone_size: -
d_call: TRBD2
cdr3_nt: TGTGCCAGCAGTGCCACTAGCGGGAGTCGGTACAATGAGCAGTTCTTC
cdr3_aa: CASSATSGSRYNEQFF

j_call: TRBJ1-3
v_call: TRBV7-3
clone_size: -
d_call: TRBD1
cdr3_nt: TGTGCCAGCAGCTTAGAGGGGGCGGTTGGAAACACCATATATTTT
cdr3_aa: CASSLEGAVGNTIYF

j_call: TRBJ2-3
v_call: TRBV21-1
clone_size: -
d_call: -
cdr3_nt: TGTGCCAGCAGCAAACCCTGCCGGACAGGGGGAATGTGGACAGATACGCAGTATTTT
cdr3_aa: CASSKPCRTGGMWTDTQYF

j_call: TRBJ2-1
v_call: TRBV5-8
clone_size: -
d_call: TRBD2
cdr3_nt: TGTGCCAGCAGCTCACGCTTAGCGGGAGGTAGGGATGAGCAGTTCTTC
cdr3_aa: CASSSRLAGGRDEQFF

j_call: TRBJ2-3
v_call: TRBV7-8
clone_size: -
d_call: TRBD2
cdr3_nt: TGTGCCAGCAGCTTTAGCGGGAGGGCCCTAAGCACAGATACGCAGTATTTT
cdr3_aa: CASSFSGRALSTDTQYF

j_call: TRBJ2-7
v_call: TRBV10-2
clone_size: -
d_call: -
cdr3_nt: TGCGCCAGCAGTAGGGTAAGCGGCCTTGGGTACGAGCAGTACTTC
cdr3_aa: CASSRVSGLGYEQYF

j_call: TRBJ1-2
v_call: TRBV7-3
clone_size: -
d_call: TRBD1
cdr3_nt: TGTGCCAGCAGCTTAGGAGGGACAGAAAGCAGCTATGGCTACACCTTC
cdr3_aa: CASSLGGTESSYGYTF

j_call: TRBJ2-3
v_call: TRBV5-6
clone_size: -
d_call: TRBD2
cdr3_nt: TGTGCCAGCAGGTACACTAGCGGGGGGGCAGATACGCAGTATTTT
cdr3_aa: CASRYTSGGADTQYF

j_call: TRBJ1-2
v_call: TRBV19
clone_size: -
d_call: -
cdr3_nt: TGTGCCAGTAGGGGACAAGGACGCCAGATCTATGGCTACACCTTC
cdr3_aa: CASRGQGRQIYGYTF

j_call: TRBJ2-1
v_call: TRBV4-2
clone_size: -
d_call: -
cdr3_nt: TGTGCCAGCAGCCAAGGATCACTTGGCTACAATGAGCAGTTCTTC
cdr3_aa: CASSQGSLGYNEQFF

j_call: TRBJ1-5
v_call: TRBV28
clone_size: -
d_call: -
cdr3_nt: TGTGCCAGCAGTCTCGAGGTTAGCAATCAGCCCCAGCATTTT
cdr3_aa: CASSLEVSNQPQHF

j_call: TRBJ2-5
v_call: TRBV5-1
clone_size: -
d_call: TRBD2
cdr3_nt: TGCGCCAGCAGCTTTGTCGGGGGGTTCAAGGAGACCCAGTACTTC
cdr3_aa: CASSFVGGFKETQYF

j_call: TRBJ2-3
v_call: TRBV18
clone_size: -
d_call: -
cdr3_nt: TGTGCCAGCTCACCCAGGGCTACAACAGATACGCAGTATTTT
cdr3_aa: CASSPRATTDTQYF